This is a list of T cell receptor beta chains from one sample in a study of blood T cell repertoires in COVID-19. The assay was immunoSEQ multiplex PCR, and TCRdb's table has in-frame clones only and misses some. The data show under 350,000 clones, around 86% seen once. Sequences were obtained from PBMCs or T cells enriched from blood (not recorded which). These receptors originate from a middle-aged woman with acute COVID-19. Each CDR3 is given without its conserved first and last residue. D genes are given only for firm matches.

V gene: TRBV11-2
D gene: TRBD1
J gene: TRBJ2-5
CDR3 protein: ASSLGTAQETQY

V gene: TRBV2
D gene: NA
J gene: TRBJ2-6
CDR3 protein: ASRADISGANVLT

V gene: TRBV24-1
D gene: TRBD2
J gene: TRBJ2-1
CDR3 protein: ATSEAGTSGYNEQF

V gene: TRBV19
D gene: NA
J gene: TRBJ1-3
CDR3 protein: ASRMGKPGNTIY

V gene: TRBV5-1
D gene: TRBD1
J gene: TRBJ2-2
CDR3 protein: ASSTTGTTGELF

V gene: TRBV18
D gene: TRBD2
J gene: TRBJ2-3
CDR3 protein: ASLQGLAGTDTQY

V gene: TRBV10-3
D gene: TRBD1
J gene: TRBJ1-2
CDR3 protein: AISSRDKGADGYT

V gene: TRBV19
D gene: TRBD2
J gene: TRBJ2-3
CDR3 protein: ASTPAAGGTDTQY

V gene: TRBV19
D gene: NA
J gene: TRBJ1-5
CDR3 protein: ASSTFNQPQH

V gene: TRBV6-2/TRBV6-3
D gene: NA
J gene: TRBJ1-2
CDR3 protein: ASSLMQGSVYGYT

V gene: TRBV18
D gene: TRBD2
J gene: TRBJ2-7
CDR3 protein: ASSNRREPSYEQY

V gene: TRBV3-1/TRBV3-2
D gene: NA
J gene: TRBJ1-2
CDR3 protein: ASSQSGAANYGYT

V gene: TRBV3-1/TRBV3-2
D gene: NA
J gene: TRBJ1-1
CDR3 protein: ASTKKHNTEAF

V gene: TRBV3-1/TRBV3-2
D gene: NA
J gene: TRBJ2-5
CDR3 protein: ASSQTQETQY

V gene: TRBV5-8
D gene: NA
J gene: TRBJ1-2
CDR3 protein: ASSLYRSGLLASYT

V gene: TRBV7-2
D gene: NA
J gene: TRBJ2-7
CDR3 protein: ASGRAEGYRAYEQY

V gene: TRBV7-9
D gene: TRBD2
J gene: TRBJ2-7
CDR3 protein: ASSSWEGYEQY

V gene: TRBV18
D gene: TRBD2
J gene: TRBJ2-1
CDR3 protein: ASSLQLAGVVNEQF

V gene: TRBV11-1
D gene: TRBD2
J gene: TRBJ2-2
CDR3 protein: ASSLARTSGTGELF

V gene: TRBV25-1
D gene: TRBD1
J gene: TRBJ2-2
CDR3 protein: ASNRGNTGELF

V gene: TRBV5-1
D gene: NA
J gene: TRBJ2-5
CDR3 protein: ASSLANQETQY

V gene: TRBV4-2
D gene: TRBD1
J gene: TRBJ1-4
CDR3 protein: ASSQDRGGTGVTNEKLF

V gene: TRBV28
D gene: NA
J gene: TRBJ2-7
CDR3 protein: ASSSGGRTYEQY

V gene: TRBV19
D gene: NA
J gene: TRBJ2-1
CDR3 protein: ASSIAVNENEQF

V gene: TRBV11-3
D gene: NA
J gene: TRBJ2-7
CDR3 protein: ASSLGGSGTYEQY

V gene: TRBV28
D gene: TRBD1
J gene: TRBJ1-4
CDR3 protein: ASSSQGAGGEKLF

V gene: TRBV7-9
D gene: TRBD2
J gene: TRBJ2-5
CDR3 protein: ASSFLAGGPETQY

V gene: TRBV25-1
D gene: NA
J gene: TRBJ1-1
CDR3 protein: ASSEQGLWNTEAF

V gene: TRBV18
D gene: NA
J gene: TRBJ1-6
CDR3 protein: ASSNTGLDSPLH

V gene: TRBV4-1
D gene: NA
J gene: TRBJ1-3
CDR3 protein: ASTLGPGVENTIY

V gene: TRBV4-2
D gene: NA
J gene: TRBJ1-2
CDR3 protein: ASSQDSGVGGYT

V gene: TRBV5-1
D gene: NA
J gene: TRBJ2-7
CDR3 protein: ASSPTHGVSYEQY

V gene: TRBV7-2
D gene: TRBD1
J gene: TRBJ2-6
CDR3 protein: ASSLRGKSGANVLT

V gene: TRBV2
D gene: NA
J gene: TRBJ1-5
CDR3 protein: ASSGQNRNQPQH

V gene: TRBV2
D gene: TRBD1
J gene: TRBJ2-7
CDR3 protein: ASSGTGWSYEQY

V gene: TRBV7-2
D gene: TRBD1
J gene: TRBJ1-1
CDR3 protein: ASSPDRGGTEAF

V gene: TRBV5-1
D gene: NA
J gene: TRBJ1-5
CDR3 protein: ASSLGEGLGNQPQH

V gene: TRBV3-1/TRBV3-2
D gene: TRBD2
J gene: TRBJ2-1
CDR3 protein: ASSQAAGGDNEQF

V gene: TRBV7-9
D gene: NA
J gene: TRBJ1-5
CDR3 protein: ASSSGPSQIYSNQPQH

V gene: TRBV19
D gene: NA
J gene: TRBJ1-5
CDR3 protein: ASRPQAGPQH

V gene: TRBV2
D gene: TRBD2
J gene: TRBJ2-7
CDR3 protein: ASSEAASGIPQQY

V gene: TRBV3-1/TRBV3-2
D gene: TRBD2
J gene: TRBJ2-5
CDR3 protein: ASSQASGVQETQY